At least ten counts were recorded for the clone carrying this TCR beta chain. This specimen belongs to a study of low-dose radiotherapy and immunotherapy resistance in tumors. Time point indicated: before trial treatment. Primers targeting TRAV and TRBV primed first-strand cDNA, covering alpha and beta chains. The authors amplified TCRs for approximately 20 PCR cycles with a constant-region primer and a V-primer adapter. TCRdb recomputed calls from the reads with MiXCR, one row per CDR3 protein. This table has more than 50,000 distinct CDR3 sequences, approximately 26% appearing once. The clonotype originates from a male donor with prostate cancer. The starting material was PBMCs, obtained before treatment.

The CDR3 DNA follows: TGTGCCAGCAGCTCACAGGGAGGGGGGGAGACCCAGTACTTC. Translating gives CASSSQGGGETQYF. The rearrangement links TRBV7-2 to TRBJ2-5, with a tentative D call TRBD2 (7 bases). The V end lost 4 bases, the J end lost 5 bases, and 14 bases lay between the germline ends. The CDR3 spans 14 residues. Germline values: CDR1 SGHTA, CDR2 FQGNSA.